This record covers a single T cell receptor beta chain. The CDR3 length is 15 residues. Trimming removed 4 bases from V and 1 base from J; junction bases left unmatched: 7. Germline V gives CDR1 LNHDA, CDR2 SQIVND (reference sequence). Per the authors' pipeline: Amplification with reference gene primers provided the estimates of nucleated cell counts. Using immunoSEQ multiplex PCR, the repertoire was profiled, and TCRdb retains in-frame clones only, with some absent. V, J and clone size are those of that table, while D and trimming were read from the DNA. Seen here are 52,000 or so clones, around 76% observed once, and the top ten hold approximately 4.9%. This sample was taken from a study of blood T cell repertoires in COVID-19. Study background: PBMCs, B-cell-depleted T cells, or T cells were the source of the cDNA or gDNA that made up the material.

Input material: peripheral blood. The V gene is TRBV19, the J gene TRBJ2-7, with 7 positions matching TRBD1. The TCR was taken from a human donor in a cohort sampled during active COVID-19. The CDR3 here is CASSTGQVPSYEQYF. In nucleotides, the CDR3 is TGTGCCAGTAGTACTGGACAGGTTCCTTCCTACGAGCAGTACTTC.